Below, 20 T cell receptor beta chains from the same sample are listed, as sequenced in a study of cytomegalovirus exposure and HLA in healthy donors. PCR amplification relied on 60 Vbeta primers (plus 13 Jbeta primers). TCRdb's table, derived via immunoSEQ multiplex PCR, lists solely in-frame clones and lacks some. This table lists about 90,000 clones. The sample comprised PBMCs. These receptor sequences come from a woman aged 25 to 45 in good health and CMV-seronegative.

The rearrangement joins TRBV7-6 to TRBJ2-5; 10 bases agree with TRBD1. Germline CDR1 and CDR2: SGHVS and FNYEAQ. The CDR3 is 15 residues long. V trimming: 5 bases; J trimming: 4 bases; junction bases outside the gene matches: 7. The CDR3 bases are TGTGCCAGCAGCACCGGGACAGGGGTCGGAGAGACCCAGTACTTC. It yields the protein CASSTGTGVGETQYF.

This chain links TRBV11-2 with TRBJ2-5; TRBD2 aligns across 10 bases. With the DNA end fitting TRBJ2-7 better, the J assignment may be wrong. This CDR3 contains 15 residues. Looked up from germline, CDR1 is SGHAT and CDR2 is FQNNGV. The CDR3 nucleotides read TGTGCCAGCAGCTTTGGACTAGCGGTGTACTACGAGCAGTACTTC. Protein: CASSFGLAVYYEQYF.

The V call is TRBV9, the J call TRBJ2-1, with 7 bases aligning to TRBD2. The V and J ends lost 7 bases and 4 bases, in that order; junction bases with no gene match: 11. Germline V gene sequence: CDR1 SGDLS, CDR2 YYNGEE. The CDR3 consists of 15 residues. The CDR3 bases are TGTGCCAGCGCGAGGGTGCCTAGCGGATACAATGAGCAGTTCTTC. This gives the protein CASARVPSGYNEQFF.

The chain combines TRBV27 with TRBJ1-1; D is ambiguous. The V end lost 2 bases, the J end lost 11 bases, and 18 bases lay between the germline ends. The CDR3 sequence is 14 residues long. Germline CDR1 reads MNHEY; CDR2 reads SMNVEV (reference sequence). In DNA form, the CDR3 reads TGTGCCAGCAGTTTAGATAAATCCCTCATCGGGGCTTTCTTT. Translation gives CASSLDKSLIGAFF.

The rearrangement uses TRBV7-3 and TRBJ2-2, with 11 bases identical to TRBD2. Looked up from germline, CDR1 is SGHTA and CDR2 is FQGTGA. With V trimmed by 2 bases and J by 4 bases, 6 bases remained unmatched. The CDR3 totals 17 residues. The chain's CDR3 is CASSLYSGGASTGELFF. The CDR3 DNA is TGTGCCAGCAGCTTATATAGCGGGGGGGCCTCCACCGGGGAGCTGTTTTTT.

The chain couples TRBV28 to TRBJ2-7; TRBD1 matches at 8 bases. The V segment lost 4 bases and the J segment 0 bases; nucleotides outside the gene matches: 2. This CDR3 has 14 residues. Germline lookup yields CDR1 MDHEN and CDR2 SYDVKM. CDR3 amino acids: CASSSGQGSYEQYF. The DNA for the CDR3 is TGTGCCAGCAGTTCTGGACAGGGCTCCTACGAGCAGTACTTC.

The genes are TRBV10-2 and TRBJ2-6; TRBD2 matches 9 bases. The CDR3 extends over 17 amino acids. CDR1 is WSHSY and CDR2 is SAAADI in the germline V gene. V trimming: 7 bases; J trimming: 0 bases; junction bases outside the gene matches: 7. The CDR3 sequence: CASMGSGSPSGANVLTF. As DNA, the CDR3 is TGCGCCAGCATGGGTAGCGGGAGTCCCTCTGGGGCCAACGTCCTGACTTTC.

The genes are TRBV5-5 and TRBJ2-1; the D gene is possibly TRBD1 (6 bases). The V gene lost 0 bases and the J gene lost 8 bases, with 15 bases spanning the gap. The CDR3 runs to 15 residues. The germline V gene has CDR1 SGHKS and CDR2 YYEKEE (reference sequence). CDR3 amino acids: CASSLASGAWDEQFF. In DNA, the CDR3 is TGTGCCAGCAGCTTGGCATCAGGGGCGTGGGATGAGCAGTTCTTC.

The rearrangement joins TRBV5-4 to TRBJ2-1, with 7 bases fitting TRBD1. The CDR3 covers 15 residues. The ends lost 6 bases at V and 5 bases at J; junction bases unmatched: 11. Germline CDR1 reads SGHNT; CDR2 reads YYREEE (reference sequence). DNA for the CDR3: TGTGCCAGCACCACCGGACAGGTCGGAAACAATGAGCAGTTCTTC. Translated, it gives CASTTGQVGNNEQFF.

The V call is TRBV5-4, the J call TRBJ2-5; a possible D gene is TRBD1 (6 bases). The J call may be in error: the DNA end matches TRBJ2-7 better. The V gene's germline CDR1 is SGHNT and CDR2 YYREEE (reference sequence). There are 13 residues in the CDR3. The CDR3 region is CASTSDSLYEQYF. DNA of the CDR3: TGTGCCAGCACCTCGGACAGCCTCTACGAGCAGTACTTC.

The V call is TRBV7-9, the J call TRBJ1-1; D possibly corresponds to TRBD1 (6 bases). V lost 5 bases, J lost 5 bases, and 12 bases lay in between. CDR1 is SEHNR, CDR2 FQNEAQ, per germline (reference sequence). The CDR3 runs to 13 residues. CDR3 in amino acids: CASSTRGRTEAFF. The CDR3 region has the DNA TGTGCCAGCAGCACCAGGGGAAGGACTGAAGCTTTCTTT.

This chain links TRBV5-1 with TRBJ1-3; D not resolved. The CDR3 runs to 15 residues. The germline V gene has CDR1 SGHRS and CDR2 YFSETQ. V lost 7 bases to trimming and J lost 0 bases, with 14 bases between them. The chain's CDR3 is CASSVGEVSGNTIYF. CDR3 in DNA: TGCGCCAGCTCAGTTGGCGAGGTCTCTGGAAACACCATATATTTT.

The rearrangement links TRBV11-3 to TRBJ2-1; the match to TRBD1 covers 7 bases. Trimming removed 5 bases from V and 5 bases from J; junction bases left unmatched: 12. The CDR3 loop spans 16 amino acids. The germline V gene encodes CDR1 SGHNT and CDR2 YENEEA. CDR3 DNA: TGTGCCAGCAGCGCAACAGGGGAAGGAAGGGACAATGAGCAGTTCTTC. It codes for CASSATGEGRDNEQFF.

The V gene is TRBV7-3, the J gene TRBJ2-1; the D gene is possibly TRBD2 (6 bases). Germline V gene data show CDR1 as SGHTA and CDR2 as FQGTGA. CDR3 length equals 13 residues. The germline V and J ends were trimmed by 5 bases and 1 base, with 6 bases remaining between them. CDR3 sequence reads: CASSGGSYNEQFF. The CDR3 DNA reads TGTGCCAGCAGCGGAGGGTCCTACAATGAGCAGTTCTTC.

The chain employs TRBV28 and TRBJ2-2, with 7 bases lining up with TRBD2. J was trimmed by 5 bases and V by 5 bases; bases with no gene match: 11. CDR1 and CDR2 (germline): MDHEN, SYDVKM. The CDR3 length is 16 residues. The chain's CDR3 is CASSPLRGRGTGELFF. CDR3 sequence (DNA): TGTGCCAGCAGTCCCTTGCGCGGGAGAGGTACCGGGGAGCTGTTTTTT.

The V call is TRBV19, the J call TRBJ2-7, with 9 positions matching TRBD2. After removal of 4 bases from V and 7 bases from J, the junction contained 8 bases not matched to a gene. The V gene's germline CDR1 is LNHDA and CDR2 SQIVND (reference sequence). The CDR3 covers 14 residues. This chain's CDR3 is CASSTPGLAWEQYF. The DNA of the CDR3 is TGTGCCAGTAGTACCCCGGGACTAGCTTGGGAGCAGTACTTC.

The chain recombines TRBV4-1 with TRBJ1-1; D is undetermined. Germline V CDR1 and CDR2: MGHRA, YSYEKL. V was cut by 4 bases and J by 3 bases, with 12 bases left in between. The CDR3 contains 14 residues. The CDR3 region is CASSPVGVYTEAFF. The CDR3 DNA reads TGCGCCAGCAGCCCGGTCGGGGTTTACACTGAAGCTTTCTTT.

This chain links TRBV19 with TRBJ1-4; tentatively, D is TRBD1 (5 bases). The length of the CDR3 is 15 residues. CDR1 LNHDA and CDR2 SQIVND come from the germline V gene (reference sequence). V lost 5 bases, J lost 2 bases, and 12 bases lay in between. CDR3 sequence reads: CASSPDSSTNEKLFF. As DNA, the CDR3 is TGTGCCAGTAGTCCAGACAGCAGCACTAATGAAAAACTGTTTTTT. Using reference TRBV19 and TRBJ1-4 for the parts outside the CDR3, the full variable domain is DGGITQSPKYLFRKEGQNVTLSCEQNLNHDAMYWYRQDPGQGLRLIYYSQIVNDFQKGDIAEGYSVSREKKESFPLTVTSAQKNPTAFYLCASSPDSSTNEKLFFGSGTQLSVL.

The J gene is TRBJ1-3, the V gene TRBV6-1; TRBD1 is a possible D gene (6 bases). The germline CDR1 and CDR2 sequences are MNHNS and SASEGT. The CDR3 covers 14 residues. With 5 bases removed from V and 4 bases from J, the gap between germline ends came to 12 bases. The CDR3 sequence: CASSYTGTGNTIYF. As DNA, the CDR3 is TGTGCCAGCAGTTATACAGGGACGGGAAACACCATATATTTT.

The chain employs TRBV9 and TRBJ1-1; 11 bases agree with TRBD1. Germline V CDR1 and CDR2: SGDLS, YYNGEE. The junction had 5 bases not matched to a gene; V was cut back by 4 bases and J by 3 bases. The CDR3 totals 15 residues. CDR3 amino acids: CASSLPGQGDTEAFF. CDR3 coding DNA: TGTGCCAGCAGCCTACCGGGACAGGGGGACACTGAAGCTTTCTTT.